Listed here are 8 T cell receptor beta chains from one sample, sequenced in a study of T cell responses to AZD1222 COVID-19 vaccine. This table comes from immunoSEQ multiplex PCR, and its TCRdb copy is limited to in-frame clones, with some not included. Seen here are over 110,000 clones, about nine tenths observed once, and the top ten hold 1.6%. Sequences were derived from peripheral blood, sampled 28 days after the second AZD1222 dose. Receptors were obtained from an adult who received the AZD1222 COVID-19 vaccine.

V and J are TRBV5-6 and TRBJ1-2; D is undetermined. Trimming removed 4 bases at V and 8 bases at J, with 12 bases between. In germline, CDR1 is SGHDT, CDR2 YYEEEE. CDR3 length equals 12 residues. CDR3 in DNA: TGTGCCAGCAGCCTGTGGAGTGTGGGCTACACCTTC. Translated: CASSLWSVGYTF.

The chain is built from TRBV19 and TRBJ1-2; D ambiguous. Germline V CDR1 and CDR2: LNHDA, SQIVND (reference sequence). This CDR3 has 13 residues. Trimming removed 2 bases from V and 5 bases from J, with 9 bases in between. The DNA for the CDR3 is TGTGCCAGTAGTATAAAGCCACTATATGGCTACACCTTC. Translating gives CASSIKPLYGYTF.

The gene calls are TRBV28 and TRBJ2-7; 7 bases agree with TRBD1. CDR1 MDHEN and CDR2 SYDVKM come from the germline V gene. Losses at the gene ends were 6 bases for V and 0 bases for J; bases not matched to a gene: 8. CDR3 size: 15 residues. CDR3 coding DNA: TGTGCCAGCAGCTCAGGGGGACAAGCCTCCTACGAGCAGTACTTC. Encoded protein: CASSSGGQASYEQYF.

The chain has TRBV30 and TRBJ2-1, with unresolved D. Germline CDR1 is GTSNPN and CDR2 is SVGIG (reference sequence). This CDR3 is built from 16 residues. With 2 bases removed from V and 0 bases from J, the gap between germline ends came to 14 bases. The CDR3: CAWSSGRLSSYNEQFF. The DNA for the CDR3 is TGTGCCTGGAGTTCTGGACGGCTGAGCTCCTACAATGAGCAGTTCTTC.

The chain joins TRBV3-1 (or the pseudogene TRBV3-2) to TRBJ2-3, with D perhaps matching TRBD1 (5 bases). Germline V gene data show CDR1 as LGHDT and CDR2 as YNNKEL (reference sequence). The CDR3 runs 15 residues. With 1 base removed from V and 6 bases from J, the gap between germline ends came to 14 bases. CDR3 nucleotides: TGTGCCAGCAGCCAAGGTGGCAGGGTGGAGGATACGCAGTATTTT. Its translation is CASSQGGRVEDTQYF.

The V call is TRBV5-1, the J call TRBJ2-2; 8 nucleotides agree with TRBD2. The CDR3 contains 16 residues. V dropped 4 bases and J dropped 2; count of bases not matched to a gene: 7. Germline CDR1 and CDR2: SGHRS and YFSETQ. CDR3 bases: TGCGCCAGCAGCAAAGCGGGGGAGTCTAACACCGGGGAGCTGTTTTTT. The encoded protein is CASSKAGESNTGELFF. Full variable domain (remainder filled in from reference TRBV5-1 and TRBJ2-2): KAGVTQTPRYLIKTRGQQVTLSCSPISGHRSVSWYQQTPGQGLQFLFEYFSETQRNKGNFPGRFSGRQFSNSRSEMNVSTLELGDSALYLCASSKAGESNTGELFFGEGSRLTVL.

The CDR3 region has the DNA TGTGCCAGTAGTAGCAGACAGGGGACTAATGAAAAACTGTTTTTT. This sequence encodes CASSSRQGTNEKLFF. This sequence joins TRBV19 and TRBJ1-4; 8 bases are a match to TRBD1. Losses at the gene ends were 4 bases for V and 2 bases for J; bases not matched to a gene: 3. The length of the CDR3 is 15 residues. Germline assignment: CDR1 LNHDA and CDR2 SQIVND (reference sequence).

This clone turned up a few times. V is TRBV6-5 and J is TRBJ1-2; D perhaps matches TRBD1 (5 bases). The germline CDR1 and CDR2 sequences are MNHEY and SVGAGI. V shed 6 bases and J shed 6 bases, with 20 bases lying between them. The CDR3 totals 15 residues. CDR3 DNA sequence: TGTGCCAGCAGCTCACCCTTTCTAGGGGTTGATGGCTACACCTTC. The encoded protein is CASSSPFLGVDGYTF.